This TCR beta chain is drawn from a study of regulatory T cells in long-lasting Graves disease. Germline CDR1 is MRHNA and CDR2 is SNTAGT. This CDR3 has 12 amino acids. The V end lost 1 base, the J end lost 3 bases, and 3 bases lay between the germline ends. Arm-PCR with iRepertoire HTBI primers amplified the CDR3 regions for these TCR beta libraries. In the study's own analysis: Identified segments across samples numbered under 80 TRBV and about 15 TRBJ. A single record per CDR3 protein comes from TCRdb applying MiXCR to the multiplex PCR reads. Clone size and V and J calls follow TCRdb, not the original study. In the table there are a few hundred thousand distinct CDR3 sequences, less than 30% of which are singletons. Noted time point: persistent/refractory GD, antithyroid drugs over 5 years with positive TRAb. The TCR library was made from RNA that had been extracted from PBMCs in TRIzol.

Specimen: peripheral blood mononuclear cells (PBMCs), collected when the disease was refractory, from a patient treated with antithyroid drugs. The chain couples TRBV6-4 to TRBJ2-5; D call uncertain. This sequence was found in a woman between 35 and 50 years old with Graves disease. The CDR3 DNA reads TGTGCCAGCAGTGACTATGAAGAGACCCAGTACTTC. Encoded protein: CASSDYEETQYF.